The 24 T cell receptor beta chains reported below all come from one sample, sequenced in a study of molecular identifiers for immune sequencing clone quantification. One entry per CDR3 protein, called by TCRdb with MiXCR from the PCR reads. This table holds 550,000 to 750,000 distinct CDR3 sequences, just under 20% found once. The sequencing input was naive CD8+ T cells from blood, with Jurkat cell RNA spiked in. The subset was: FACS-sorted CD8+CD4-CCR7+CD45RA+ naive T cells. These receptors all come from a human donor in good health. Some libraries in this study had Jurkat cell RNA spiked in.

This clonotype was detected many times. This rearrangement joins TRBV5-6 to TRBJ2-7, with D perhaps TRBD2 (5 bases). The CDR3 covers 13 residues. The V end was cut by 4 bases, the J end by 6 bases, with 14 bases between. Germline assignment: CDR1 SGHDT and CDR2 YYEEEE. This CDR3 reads CASSPGWPLEQYF. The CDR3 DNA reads TGTGCCAGCAGCCCGGGGTGGCCGCTCGAGCAGTACTTC.

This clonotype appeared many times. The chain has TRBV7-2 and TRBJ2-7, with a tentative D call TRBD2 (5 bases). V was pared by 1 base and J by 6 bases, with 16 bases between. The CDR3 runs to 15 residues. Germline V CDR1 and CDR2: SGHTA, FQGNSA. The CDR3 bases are TGTGCCAGCAGCTTAGACACGGGGTGGGTTGTCGAGCAGTACTTC. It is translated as CASSLDTGWVVEQYF.

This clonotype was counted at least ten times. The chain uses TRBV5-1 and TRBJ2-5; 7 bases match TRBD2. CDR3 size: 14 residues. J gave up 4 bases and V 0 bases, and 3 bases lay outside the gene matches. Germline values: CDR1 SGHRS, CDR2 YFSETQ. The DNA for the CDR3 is TGCGCCAGCAGCTTGGCTACTAGCGTAGAGACCCAGTACTTC. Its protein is CASSLATSVETQYF.

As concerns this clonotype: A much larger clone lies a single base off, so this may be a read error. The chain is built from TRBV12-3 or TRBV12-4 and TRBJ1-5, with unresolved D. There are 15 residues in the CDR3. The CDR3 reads CACSDTMENNQPQHF. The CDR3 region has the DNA TGTGCCTGCAGTGACACAATGGAAAACAATCAGCCCCAGCATTTT.

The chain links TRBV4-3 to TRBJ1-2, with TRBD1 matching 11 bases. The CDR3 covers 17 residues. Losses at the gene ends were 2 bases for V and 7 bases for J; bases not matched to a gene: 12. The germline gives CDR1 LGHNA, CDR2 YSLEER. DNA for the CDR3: TGCGCCAGCAGCCAATCTTCTAGGGGACAGGGGGATGGTGGCTACACCTTC. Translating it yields CASSQSSRGQGDGGYTF.

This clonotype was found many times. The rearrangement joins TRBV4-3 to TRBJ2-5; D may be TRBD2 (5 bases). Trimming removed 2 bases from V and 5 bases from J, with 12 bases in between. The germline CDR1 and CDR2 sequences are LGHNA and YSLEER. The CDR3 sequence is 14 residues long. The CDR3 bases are TGCGCCAGCAGCCAACTACTAGAGGTGGAGACCCAGTACTTC. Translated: CASSQLLEVETQYF.

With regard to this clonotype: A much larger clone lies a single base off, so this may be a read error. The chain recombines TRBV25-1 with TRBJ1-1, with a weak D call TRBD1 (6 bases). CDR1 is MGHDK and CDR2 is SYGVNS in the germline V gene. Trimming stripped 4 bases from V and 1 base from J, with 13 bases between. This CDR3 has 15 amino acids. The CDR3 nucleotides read TGTGCCAGCAGTGCGCGGACAGAGGCGAACACTGAAGCTTTCTTT. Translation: CASSARTEANTEAFF.

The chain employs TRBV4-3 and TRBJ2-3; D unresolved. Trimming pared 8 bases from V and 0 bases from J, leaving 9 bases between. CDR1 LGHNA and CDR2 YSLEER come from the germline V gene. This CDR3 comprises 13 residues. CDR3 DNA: TGCGCCAGCTGCCCATCCAGCACAGATACGCAGTATTTT. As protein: CASCPSSTDTQYF.

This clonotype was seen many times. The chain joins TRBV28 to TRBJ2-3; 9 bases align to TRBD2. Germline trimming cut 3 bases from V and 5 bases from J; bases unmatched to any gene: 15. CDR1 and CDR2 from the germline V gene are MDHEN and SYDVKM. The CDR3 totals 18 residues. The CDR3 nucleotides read TGTGCCAGCAGTTTTGTTCTCTTCCCGCGGGAGGGGGTAGATACGCAGTATTTT. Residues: CASSFVLFPREGVDTQYF. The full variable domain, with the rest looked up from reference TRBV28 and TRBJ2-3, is DVKVTQSSRYLVKRTGEKVFLECVQDMDHENMFWYRQDPGLGLRLIYFSYDVKMKEKGDIPEGYSVSREKKERFSLILESASTNQTSMYLCASSFVLFPREGVDTQYFGPGTRLTVL.

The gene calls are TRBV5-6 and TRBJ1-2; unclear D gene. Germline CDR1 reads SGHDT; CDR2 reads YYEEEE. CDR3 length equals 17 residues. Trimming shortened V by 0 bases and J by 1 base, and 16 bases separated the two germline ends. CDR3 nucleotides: TGTGCCAGCAGCTTGGGGTCAGCCCCTCTTCATAACTATGGCTACACCTTC. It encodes CASSLGSAPLHNYGYTF. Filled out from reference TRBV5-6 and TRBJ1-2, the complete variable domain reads DAGVTQSPTHLIKTRGQQVTLRCSPKSGHDTVSWYQQALGQGPQFIFQYYEEEERQRGNFPDRFSGHQFPNYSSELNVNALLLGDSALYLCASSLGSAPLHNYGYTFGSGTRLTVV.

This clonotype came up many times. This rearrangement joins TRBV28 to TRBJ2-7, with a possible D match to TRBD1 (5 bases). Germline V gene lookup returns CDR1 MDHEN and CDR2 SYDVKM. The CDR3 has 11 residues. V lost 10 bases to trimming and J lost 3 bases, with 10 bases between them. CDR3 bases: TGTGCCACCGAAGACAGCTACGAGCAGTACTTC. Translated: CATEDSYEQYF. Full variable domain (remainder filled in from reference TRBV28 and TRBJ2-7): DVKVTQSSRYLVKRTGEKVFLECVQDMDHENMFWYRQDPGLGLRLIYFSYDVKMKEKGDIPEGYSVSREKKERFSLILESASTNQTSMYLCATEDSYEQYFGPGTRLTVT.

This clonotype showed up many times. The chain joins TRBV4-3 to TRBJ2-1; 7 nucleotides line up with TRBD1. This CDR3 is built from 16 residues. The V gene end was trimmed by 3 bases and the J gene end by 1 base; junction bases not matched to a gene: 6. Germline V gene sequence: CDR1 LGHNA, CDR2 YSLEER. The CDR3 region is CASSQYRDSSYNEQFF. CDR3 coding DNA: TGCGCCAGCAGCCAGTACCGGGACAGTTCCTACAATGAGCAGTTCTTC.

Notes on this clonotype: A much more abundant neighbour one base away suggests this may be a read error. In DNA, the CDR3 is TGTGCCGGCAGTTTTCGGTCGGTCCGGGGGTTCTCCTACGAGCAGTACTTC. It yields the protein CAGSFRSVRGFSYEQYF. The V and J genes are TRBV28 and TRBJ2-7; tentatively, D is TRBD2 (6 bases). The CDR3 totals 17 residues. The germline gives CDR1 MDHEN, CDR2 SYDVKM.

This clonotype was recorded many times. The CDR3 is CASSQVLGAGQPQHF. Written as DNA, the CDR3 is TGCGCCAGCAGCCAAGTGTTGGGGGCAGGTCAGCCCCAGCATTTT. This sequence joins TRBV4-3 and TRBJ1-5; D might be TRBD1 (6 bases). Germline V gives CDR1 LGHNA, CDR2 YSLEER. The ends were cut back, 1 base at V and 6 bases at J, with 13 bases in the middle. This CDR3 comprises 15 residues.

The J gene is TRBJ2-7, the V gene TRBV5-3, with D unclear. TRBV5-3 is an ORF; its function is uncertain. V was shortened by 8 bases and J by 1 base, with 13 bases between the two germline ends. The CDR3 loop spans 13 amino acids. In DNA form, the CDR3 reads TGTGCCAGCAACTTGGACGCGTCCTACGAGCAGTACTTC. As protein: CASNLDASYEQYF.

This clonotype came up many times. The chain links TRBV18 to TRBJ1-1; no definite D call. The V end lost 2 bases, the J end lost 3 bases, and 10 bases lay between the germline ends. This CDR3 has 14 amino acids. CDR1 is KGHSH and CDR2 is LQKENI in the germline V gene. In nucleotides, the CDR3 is TGTGCCAGCTCACCAACGACGGCCTACACTGAAGCTTTCTTT. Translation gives CASSPTTAYTEAFF.

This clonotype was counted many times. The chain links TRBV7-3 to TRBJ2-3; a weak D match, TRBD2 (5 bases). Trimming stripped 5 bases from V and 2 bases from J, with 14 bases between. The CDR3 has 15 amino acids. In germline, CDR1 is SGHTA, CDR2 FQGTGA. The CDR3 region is CASSPSRGFTDTQYF. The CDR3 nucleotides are TGTGCCAGCAGCCCCTCACGGGGTTTCACAGATACGCAGTATTTT.

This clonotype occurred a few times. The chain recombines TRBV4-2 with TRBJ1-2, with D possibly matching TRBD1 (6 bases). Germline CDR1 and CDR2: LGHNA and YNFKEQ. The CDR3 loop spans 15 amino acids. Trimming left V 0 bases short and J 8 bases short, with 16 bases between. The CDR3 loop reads CASSQDAPSGVGYTF. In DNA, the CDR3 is TGTGCCAGCAGCCAAGACGCCCCTTCAGGGGTCGGCTACACCTTC.

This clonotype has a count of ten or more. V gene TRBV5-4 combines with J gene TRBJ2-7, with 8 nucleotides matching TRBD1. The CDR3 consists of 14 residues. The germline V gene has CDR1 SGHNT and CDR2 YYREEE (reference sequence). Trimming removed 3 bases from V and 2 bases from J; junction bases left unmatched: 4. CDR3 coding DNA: TGTGCCAGCAGCTGGTCAGGGGGCACCTACGAGCAGTACTTC. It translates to CASSWSGGTYEQYF.

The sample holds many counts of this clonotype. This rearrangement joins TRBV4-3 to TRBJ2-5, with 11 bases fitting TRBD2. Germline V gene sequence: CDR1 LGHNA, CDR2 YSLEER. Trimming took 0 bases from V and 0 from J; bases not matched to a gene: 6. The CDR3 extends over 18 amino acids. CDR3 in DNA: TGCGCCAGCAGCCAAGACCGGACTAGCGGGCTGTACCAAGAGACCCAGTACTTC. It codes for CASSQDRTSGLYQETQYF.

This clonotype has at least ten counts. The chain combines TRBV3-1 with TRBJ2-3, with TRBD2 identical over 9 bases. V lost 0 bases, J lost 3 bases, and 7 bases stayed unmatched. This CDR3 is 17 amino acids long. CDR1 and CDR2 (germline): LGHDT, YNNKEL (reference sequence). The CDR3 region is CASSQEGGLAITDTQYF. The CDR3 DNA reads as TGTGCCAGCAGCCAAGAAGGGGGACTAGCAATAACAGATACGCAGTATTTT.

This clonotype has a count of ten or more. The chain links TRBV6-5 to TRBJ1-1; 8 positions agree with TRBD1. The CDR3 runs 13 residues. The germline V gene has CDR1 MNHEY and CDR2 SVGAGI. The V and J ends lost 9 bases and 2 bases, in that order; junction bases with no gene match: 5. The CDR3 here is CASRQGHNTEAFF. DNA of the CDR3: TGTGCCAGTCGACAGGGGCATAACACTGAAGCTTTCTTT.

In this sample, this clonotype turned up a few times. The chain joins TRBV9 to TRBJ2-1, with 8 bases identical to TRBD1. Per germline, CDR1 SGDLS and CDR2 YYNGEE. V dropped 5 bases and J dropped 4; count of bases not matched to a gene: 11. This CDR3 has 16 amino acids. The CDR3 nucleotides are TGTGCCAGCAGTCTCTCTCCCACAGGGGGGTACAATGAGCAGTTCTTC. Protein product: CASSLSPTGGYNEQFF.

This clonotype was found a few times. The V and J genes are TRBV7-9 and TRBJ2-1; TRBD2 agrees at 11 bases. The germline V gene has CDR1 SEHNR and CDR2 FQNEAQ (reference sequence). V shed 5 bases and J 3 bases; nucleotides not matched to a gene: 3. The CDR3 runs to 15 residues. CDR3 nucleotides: TGTGCCAGCAGCGCGGGACTAGCGGACTACAATGAGCAGTTCTTC. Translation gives CASSAGLADYNEQFF.